This T cell receptor beta chain is drawn from a study of preoperative IRX-2 immunotherapy in early breast cancer. Generated by immunoSEQ multiplex PCR, the TCRdb table keeps only in-frame clones and is missing some. The data contain 60,000 or so clones, around 94% of them seen just once; the ten biggest clones take up roughly 1.7%. Documented treatment: preoperative locoregional IRX-2 cytokine immunotherapy. Germline CDR1 and CDR2: ENHRY and SYGVKD. This CDR3 region has 13 residues. V lost 0 bases and J 10 bases, leaving 7 bases between the germline ends. The clonotype originates from a human donor with breast cancer. V is TRBV10-3 and J is TRBJ1-6, with D hard to call. The sample here was taken from a patient treated with IRX-2 immunotherapy. CDR3 DNA sequence: TGTGCCATCAGTGAGTCGACGGGGTCACCCCTCCACTTT. It yields the protein CAISESTGSPLHF.